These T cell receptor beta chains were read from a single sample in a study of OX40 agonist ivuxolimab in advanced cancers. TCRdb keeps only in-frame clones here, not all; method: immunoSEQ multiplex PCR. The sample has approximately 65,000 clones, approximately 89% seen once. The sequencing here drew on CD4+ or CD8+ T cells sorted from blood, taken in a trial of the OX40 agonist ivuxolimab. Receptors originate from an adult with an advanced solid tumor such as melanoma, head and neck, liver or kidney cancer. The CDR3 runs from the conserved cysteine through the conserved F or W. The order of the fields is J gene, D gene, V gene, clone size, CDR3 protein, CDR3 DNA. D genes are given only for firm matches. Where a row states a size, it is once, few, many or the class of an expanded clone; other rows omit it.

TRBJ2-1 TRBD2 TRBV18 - CASSPTDSGGQIYNEQFF TGTGCCAGCTCGCCGACAGATAGCGGGGGCCAGATCTACAATGAGCAGTTCTTC
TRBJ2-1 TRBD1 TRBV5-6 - CASSHDRAYNEQFF TGTGCCAGCAGCCATGACAGGGCCTACAATGAGCAGTTCTTC
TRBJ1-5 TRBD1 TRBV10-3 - CAISAGTEPYQPQHF TGTGCCATCAGTGCCGGGACAGAACCTTATCAGCCCCAGCATTTT
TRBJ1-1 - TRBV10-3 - CAIGLGPGTEAFF TGTGCCATTGGCTTGGGTCCGGGCACTGAAGCTTTCTTT
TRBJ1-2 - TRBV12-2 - CASPQEGRGYGYTF TGTGCAAGTCCTCAAGAGGGCAGGGGGTATGGCTACACCTTC
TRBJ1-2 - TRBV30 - CAWSPLGGLRGYTF TGTGCCTGGAGCCCCCTCGGGGGGCTTAGGGGCTACACCTTC
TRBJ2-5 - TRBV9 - CASSVGNRAAQETQYF TGTGCCAGCAGCGTAGGAAACAGGGCGGCCCAAGAGACCCAGTACTTC
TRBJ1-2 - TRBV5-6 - CASTIGRDYGYTF TGTGCCAGCACCATTGGACGGGACTATGGCTACACCTTC
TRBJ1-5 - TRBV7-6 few CASWGQPQHF TGTGCCAGCTGGGGACAGCCCCAGCATTTT
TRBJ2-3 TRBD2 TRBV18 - CASSPTSGSTDTQYF TGTGCCAGCTCACCGACTAGCGGAAGCACAGATACGCAGTATTTT
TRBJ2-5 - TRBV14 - CASSQGLKTQYF TGTGCCAGCAGCCAAGGGTTAAAGACCCAGTACTTC
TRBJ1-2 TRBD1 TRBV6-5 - CASSSRDRVGYGYTF TGTGCCAGCAGTTCCAGGGACAGGGTTGGCTATGGCTACACCTTC
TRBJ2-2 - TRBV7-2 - CASSSGTGTGELFF TGTGCCAGCAGCTCCGGGACGGGGACCGGGGAGCTGTTTTTT
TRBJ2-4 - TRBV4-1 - CASSQVGLNIQYF TGCGCCAGCAGCCAAGTCGGGCTAAACATTCAGTACTTC
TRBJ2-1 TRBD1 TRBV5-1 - CASSLDGQGIGVYNEQFF TGCGCCAGCAGCTTGGACGGACAGGGAATTGGGGTCTACAATGAGCAGTTCTTC
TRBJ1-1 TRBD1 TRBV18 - CASSPDLQGSTEAFF TGTGCCAGCTCGCCTGACCTACAGGGGAGCACTGAAGCTTTCTTT
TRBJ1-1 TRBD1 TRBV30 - CAVRSGGTGGTEAFF TGTGCCGTTCGTAGCGGCGGGACAGGGGGTACTGAAGCTTTCTTT
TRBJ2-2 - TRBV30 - CAWSRRGSGTGELFF TGTGCCTGGAGTCGGAGGGGGTCGGGCACCGGGGAGCTGTTTTTT
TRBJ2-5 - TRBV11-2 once CASSSRGTQETQYF TGTGCCAGCAGCTCCCGGGGCACCCAAGAGACCCAGTACTTC
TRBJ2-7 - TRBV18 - CASSARAIYEQYF TGTGCCAGCTCAGCCCGGGCGATCTACGAGCAGTACTTC
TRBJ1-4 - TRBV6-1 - CASSPGPTNEKLFF TGTGCCAGCAGCCCGGGACCAACTAATGAAAAACTGTTTTTT
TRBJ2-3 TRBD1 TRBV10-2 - CASRDRGITDTQYF TGCGCCAGCCGGGACAGGGGAATCACAGATACGCAGTATTTT
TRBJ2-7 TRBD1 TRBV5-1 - CASSVDRDYEQYF TGCGCCAGCAGCGTCGACAGGGACTACGAGCAGTACTTC